This TCR beta chain was sequenced for a study of blood T cell repertoires in COVID-19. About the research overall: Samples came from the United States, Italy and Spain, spanning acute and convalescent COVID-19. In each case, the material was cDNA or gDNA derived from T cells, B-cell-depleted T cells, or PBMCs.

Per the original data handling: Quantification of nucleated cells was approximated via reference gene primer amplification. TCRdb keeps only in-frame clones here, not all; method: immunoSEQ multiplex PCR. That table furnishes V, J and clone size, whereas the DNA furnished D and trimming. The data hold roughly 250,000 clones, with 70% to 85% observed a single time. The CDR3 covers 15 residues. Germline CDR1 is LNHNV and CDR2 is YYDKDF (reference sequence). V lost 2 bases, J lost 1 base, and 3 bases stayed unmatched. This chain links TRBV15 with TRBJ2-3; TRBD1 matches 7 bases. This clonotype was obtained from a woman in her 40s with active or convalescent COVID-19. The sample taken for sequencing was peripheral blood. The CDR3 spells CATSRPGTGTDTQYF. In nucleotides, the CDR3 is TGTGCCACCAGCAGACCCGGGACAGGCACAGATACGCAGTATTTT.